The 3 T cell receptor beta chains below come from one sample, sequenced in a study of CD8+ T cells in alopecia areata. RNA, once extracted, was reverse transcribed into cDNA for use as the sequencing template. Profiling relied on immunoSEQ multiplex PCR, and the TCRdb table lists in-frame clones only, not all of them. In the table there are about 200,000 clones, 64% of which are singletons. Treatment of the sample: oral pan-JAK inhibitor, 5-10 mg twice daily. The sequenced sample was CD4+ T cells sorted from blood, obtained around week 50, from a patient treated with tofacitinib. These receptors all stem from a human donor with alopecia areata.

V gene TRBV4-1 combines with J gene TRBJ2-1; 8 bases agree with TRBD2. This CDR3 comprises 15 residues. J was trimmed by 7 bases and V by 6 bases; bases with no gene match: 11. Germline-derived CDR1 and CDR2 are MGHRA and YSYEKL. The chain's CDR3 is CASSQGLAGRNEQFF. In nucleotides, the CDR3 is TGCGCCAGCAGTCAGGGTCTAGCGGGCCGAAATGAGCAGTTCTTC.

The rearrangement uses TRBV15 and TRBJ2-3; no definite D call. This CDR3 has 14 residues. V lost 0 bases to trimming and J lost 5 bases, with 9 bases between them. Germline V gives CDR1 LNHNV, CDR2 YYDKDF (reference sequence). CDR3 bases: TGTGCCACCAGCAGAGATACTGGGTTAGATACGCAGTATTTT. As protein: CATSRDTGLDTQYF.

The chain couples TRBV4-3 to TRBJ1-3; D unresolved. CDR1 LGHNA and CDR2 YSLEER come from the germline V gene. V was trimmed by 2 bases and J by 0 bases, leaving 11 bases between them. The CDR3 covers 16 residues. In DNA form, the CDR3 reads TGCGCCAGCAGCCAAACCGCAATCAGCTCTGGAAACACCATATATTTT. Protein product: CASSQTAISSGNTIYF.